The 23 T cell receptor beta chains below come from one sample, sequenced in a study of blood T cell repertoires in COVID-19. TCRdb's table, derived via immunoSEQ multiplex PCR, lists solely in-frame clones and lacks some. This sample has some 70,000 clones; more than 60% occur once, and the top ten carry approximately 9.3%. The sample taken for sequencing was peripheral blood. These receptors all come from a woman aged 50 to 60 with acute or convalescent COVID-19.

V and J are TRBV24-1 and TRBJ2-1; TRBD1 might be the D (5 bases). In germline, CDR1 is KGHDR, CDR2 SFDVKD. Deletions cut 5 bases from V and 12 bases from J, with 22 bases between. There are 15 residues in the CDR3. CDR3 sequence (DNA): TGTGCCACCAGTGGATCAGGGCCCACCAAGAGTGTGCAGTTCTTC. Protein product: CATSGSGPTKSVQFF.

V is TRBV14 and J is TRBJ2-5, with D possibly matching TRBD1 (6 bases). CDR3 length equals 16 residues. Germline V gene data show CDR1 as SGHDN and CDR2 as FVKESK. The V end was cut by 3 bases, the J end by 1 base, with 15 bases between. Here the CDR3 reads CASSHPDSRIQETQYF. The CDR3 nucleotides are TGTGCCAGCAGCCACCCGGACAGTCGAATCCAAGAGACCCAGTACTTC.

DNA for the CDR3: TGTGCCACCAGCAGCCCTCTCATGGGCGCGGAGACCCAGTACTTC. Protein sequence: CATSSPLMGAETQYF. J is TRBJ2-5 and V is TRBV15; D gene unclear. CDR3 length: 15 residues. V was trimmed by 3 bases and J by 5 bases, leaving 16 bases between them. Germline V gene sequence: CDR1 LNHNV, CDR2 YYDKDF (reference sequence).

The rearrangement joins TRBV28 to TRBJ1-1; D unclear. CDR3 length: 13 residues. Trimming left V 0 bases short and J 6 bases short, with 8 bases between. Looked up from germline, CDR1 is MDHEN and CDR2 is SYDVKM. The CDR3 nucleotides are TGTGCCAGCAGTTTATGGGAAGCGGCTGAAGCTTTCTTT. It translates to CASSLWEAAEAFF.

The V and J genes are TRBV27 and TRBJ2-2, with 7 bases aligning to TRBD1. Looked up from germline, CDR1 is MNHEY and CDR2 is SMNVEV (reference sequence). V shed 2 bases and J 4 bases; nucleotides not matched to a gene: 4. CDR3 length equals 15 residues. The CDR3 nucleotides are TGTGCCAGCAGTTTAGGGACAGTCCCCACCGGGGAGCTGTTTTTT. It translates to CASSLGTVPTGELFF.

The rearrangement joins TRBV28 to TRBJ1-3, with 7 bases matching TRBD1. Germline CDR1 and CDR2: MDHEN and SYDVKM. Losses at the gene ends were 5 bases for V and 2 bases for J; bases not matched to a gene: 6. CDR3 size: 15 residues. The CDR3 sequence is CASSGRGYAGNTIYF. For the CDR3, the DNA is TGTGCCAGCAGTGGCAGGGGGTACGCTGGAAACACCATATATTTT.

The rearrangement links TRBV28 to TRBJ1-4, with D hard to call. The CDR3 contains 16 residues. Germline-derived CDR1 and CDR2 are MDHEN and SYDVKM. Trimming removed 3 bases from V and 4 bases from J, with 15 bases in between. CDR3 amino acids: CASSFFFLGSNEKLFF. CDR3 in DNA: TGTGCCAGCAGTTTTTTCTTTCTTGGCAGTAATGAAAAACTGTTTTTT.

This sequence joins TRBV7-3 and TRBJ2-3, with a weak D call TRBD2 (6 bases). This CDR3 spans 15 amino acids. In germline, CDR1 is SGHTA, CDR2 FQGTGA. Between the trimmed V and J ends, which lost 1 base and 6 bases, there was a span of 14 bases. The CDR3 DNA is TGTGCCAGCAGCTTAATGGGTCAGGGAGGCGATACGCAGTATTTT. Encoded protein: CASSLMGQGGDTQYF.

V gene TRBV7-8 combines with J gene TRBJ2-1; weak D call: TRBD2 (6 bases). Between the trimmed V and J ends, which lost 1 base and 8 bases, there was a span of 18 bases. The CDR3 runs to 16 residues. Germline V gives CDR1 SGHVS, CDR2 FQNEAQ. CDR3 bases: TGTGCCAGCAGCTTAGAGGGACTCCCGGGGGTCGATGAGCAGTTCTTC. It yields the protein CASSLEGLPGVDEQFF.

This clone appeared once. The CDR3 bases are TGTGCCAGCAGTTACGCCACGGAGGGAAACACCATATATTTT. It yields the protein CASSYATEGNTIYF. The V and J genes are TRBV6-5 and TRBJ1-3; D is ambiguous. CDR3 length equals 14 residues. The germline V gene encodes CDR1 MNHEY and CDR2 SVGAGI. V lost 2 bases and J 4 bases, leaving 9 bases between the germline ends.

This chain connects TRBV13 to TRBJ2-1; TRBD2 matches at 9 bases. This CDR3 region has 16 residues. Germline V gene sequence: CDR1 PRHDT, CDR2 FYEKMQ (reference sequence). V lost 1 base to trimming and J lost 6 bases; unmatched junction nucleotides: 7. CDR3 coding DNA: TGTGCCAGCAGCTTAGAAGGCGGGAGGGCCTTCAATGAGCAGTTCTTC. It translates to CASSLEGGRAFNEQFF.

The rearrangement joins TRBV15 to TRBJ1-5; D gene unclear. Germline V gene sequence: CDR1 LNHNV, CDR2 YYDKDF (reference sequence). The CDR3 is 14 residues long. V gave up 0 bases and J gave up 3 bases, with 6 bases separating them. This CDR3 is CATSRDTDNQPQHF. For the CDR3, the DNA is TGTGCCACCAGCAGAGACACAGACAATCAGCCCCAGCATTTT.

This chain links TRBV12-3 or TRBV12-4 with TRBJ1-1, with D perhaps matching TRBD1 (5 bases). The CDR3 sequence is 11 residues long. Trimming removed 6 bases at V and 4 bases at J, with 6 bases between. The CDR3 region has the DNA TGTGCCAGCAGCACAGGCACTGAAGCTTTCTTT. Translating gives CASSTGTEAFF.

The J gene is TRBJ2-7, the V gene TRBV6-1; TRBD1 matches at 8 bases. Germline trimming cut 0 bases from V and 4 bases from J; bases unmatched to any gene: 11. This CDR3 spans 17 amino acids. Germline V gene data show CDR1 as MNHNS and CDR2 as SASEGT. The CDR3 loop is CASSEAQGAHGIYEQYF. CDR3 DNA sequence: TGTGCCAGCAGTGAAGCGCAGGGGGCGCATGGGATATACGAGCAGTACTTC.

This chain uses TRBV6-2 or TRBV6-3 with TRBJ2-1, with D possibly TRBD2 on 6 matching bases. CDR3 length: 16 amino acids. V was clipped by 0 bases and J by 3 bases, with 12 bases between them. The germline V gene has CDR1 MNHEY and CDR2 SVGEGT. The chain's CDR3 is CASSYSMGGHYNEQFF. The CDR3 region has the DNA TGTGCCAGCAGTTACTCCATGGGGGGTCACTACAATGAGCAGTTCTTC.

V and J are TRBV12-5 and TRBJ2-5; the match to TRBD2 covers 8 bases. CDR3 size: 15 residues. CDR1 and CDR2 from the germline V gene are LGHNT and FRNRAP. After removal of 6 bases from V and 5 bases from J, the junction contained 11 bases not matched to a gene. CDR3 protein: CASGGTGLGIETQYF. CDR3 nucleotides: TGTGCTAGTGGGGGAACGGGACTAGGGATTGAGACCCAGTACTTC.

V is TRBV18 and J is TRBJ1-4, with TRBD1 as a possible D gene (5 bases). Germline loops: CDR1 KGHSH, CDR2 LQKENI. This CDR3 comprises 16 residues. V was trimmed by 0 bases and J by 2 bases, leaving 10 bases between them. CDR3 in DNA: TGTGCCAGCTCACCACCCTTTGGGGCTACTAATGAAAAACTGTTTTTT. Translating it yields CASSPPFGATNEKLFF.

V usage is TRBV29-1 and J usage is TRBJ2-2; 7 nucleotides line up with TRBD2. V shed 4 bases, J shed 6 bases, and the junction held 5 bases outside the gene matches. Germline V gene sequence: CDR1 SQVTM, CDR2 ANQGSEA. The CDR3 is made up of 13 amino acids. In DNA, the CDR3 is TGCAGCGTTGCTGTCGCGGGGGCCGGGGAGCTGTTTTTT. Translation: CSVAVAGAGELFF.

The chain links TRBV2 to TRBJ1-6, with 9 nucleotides matching TRBD1. V gave up 4 bases and J gave up 10 bases; unmatched junction bases: 5. CDR1 SNHLY and CDR2 FYNNEI come from the germline V gene. This CDR3 spans 14 amino acids. As DNA, the CDR3 is TGTGCCAGCAGTGTGGGGACAGGGCACTCACCCCTCCACTTT. This sequence encodes CASSVGTGHSPLHF.

J is TRBJ1-1 and V is TRBV12-5; 7 bases agree with TRBD1. Trimming at V came to 4 bases and at J to 11 bases, leaving 13 bases not matched to a gene. The CDR3 runs to 14 residues. Germline V CDR1 and CDR2: LGHNT, FRNRAP. This chain's CDR3 is CASGSSTGPLLAFF. The CDR3 DNA is TGTGCTAGTGGTTCTTCGACAGGGCCCCTGCTGGCTTTCTTT.

The CDR3 here is CASSSSSGGDTDTQYF. The CDR3 nucleotides are TGTGCCAGCAGCTCGAGTAGCGGGGGGGACACAGATACGCAGTATTTT. The chain is built from TRBV13 and TRBJ2-3; 11 nucleotides line up with TRBD2. J gave up 2 bases and V 4 bases, and 5 bases lay outside the gene matches. The CDR3 is made up of 16 amino acids. CDR1 PRHDT and CDR2 FYEKMQ come from the germline V gene (reference sequence). Complete variable domain (other parts from reference TRBV13 and TRBJ2-3): AAGVIQSPRHLIKEKRETATLKCYPIPRHDTVYWYQQGPGQDPQFLISFYEKMQSDKGSIPDRFSAQQFSDYHSELNMSSLELGDSALYFCASSSSSGGDTDTQYFGPGTRLTVL.

The V and J genes are TRBV12-5 and TRBJ1-5; a weak D match, TRBD1 (5 bases). Trimming stripped 6 bases from V and 5 bases from J, with 23 bases between. This CDR3 spans 17 amino acids. Germline CDR1 reads LGHNT; CDR2 reads FRNRAP. This CDR3 reads CASGPTAGGDPHQPQHF. The CDR3 coding sequence is TGTGCTAGTGGCCCCACCGCGGGGGGGGATCCGCATCAGCCCCAGCATTTT.

The chain has TRBV2 and TRBJ1-1; no firm D call. CDR3 length equals 16 residues. Germline V gene sequence: CDR1 SNHLY, CDR2 FYNNEI. Trimming shortened V by 3 bases and J by 6 bases, and 20 bases separated the two germline ends. The CDR3 here is CASSESPIPWEAEAFF. CDR3 bases: TGTGCCAGCAGTGAGTCCCCCATCCCATGGGAGGCTGAAGCTTTCTTT.